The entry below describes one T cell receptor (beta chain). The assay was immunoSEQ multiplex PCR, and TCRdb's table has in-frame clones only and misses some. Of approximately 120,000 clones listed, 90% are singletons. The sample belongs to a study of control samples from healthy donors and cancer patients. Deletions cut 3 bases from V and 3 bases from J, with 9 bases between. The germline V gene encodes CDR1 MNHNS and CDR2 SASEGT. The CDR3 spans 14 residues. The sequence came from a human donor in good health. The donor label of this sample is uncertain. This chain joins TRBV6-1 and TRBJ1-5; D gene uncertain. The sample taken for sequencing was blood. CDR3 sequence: CASSDGELNQPQHF. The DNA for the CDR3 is TGTGCCAGCAGTGACGGGGAGCTCAATCAGCCCCAGCATTTT.